This TCR beta chain originates from a study of cytomegalovirus exposure and HLA in healthy donors. The study, taken as a whole, reports: Subsequent analysis revealed that first-cohort TCR clusters tended to co-occur in the roughly 120 validation repertoires. Researchers reported that a few CMV-associated chains were confirmed in vitro as CMV antigen-specific.

TCRdb's copy holds only in-frame clones and misses some; the assay was immunoSEQ multiplex PCR. The data hold about 240,000 clones, with around 88% observed a single time. The germline gives CDR1 MDHEN, CDR2 SYDVKM. The CDR3 is 16 amino acids. V lost 8 bases to trimming and J lost 8 bases, with 25 bases between them. With regard to this clone: Its specificity is not known.

The sequence came from a woman in her 30s in good health and CMV-seropositive. The V and J genes are TRBV28 and TRBJ1-3; tentative D call: TRBD1 (5 bases). Source material: PBMCs. In DNA, the CDR3 is TGTGCCAGCGGGGTAAGGGCCCAGGGAGGCCGGGACACCATATATTTT. It encodes CASGVRAQGGRDTIYF. Supplemented by reference TRBV28 and TRBJ1-3, the full variable domain reads DVKVTQSSRYLVKRTGEKVFLECVQDMDHENMFWYRQDPGLGLRLIYFSYDVKMKEKGDIPEGYSVSREKKERFSLILESASTNQTSMYLCASGVRAQGGRDTIYFGEGSWLTVV.